Below, 18 T cell receptor beta chains from the same sample are listed, as sequenced in a study of CD8+ T cells in alopecia areata. RNA extraction was followed by reverse transcription into cDNA, which acted as the sequencing template. Repertoires were generated with immunoSEQ multiplex PCR, while TCRdb's copy carries only in-frame clones and drops some. The sample includes 150,000 to 200,000 clones, over 50% of them seen just once. The sequencing here drew on CD4+ T cells sorted from blood, taken at week 0. The receptors come from a human donor with alopecia areata.

The V and J genes are TRBV4-2 and TRBJ1-1; tentative D call: TRBD1 (5 bases). The V gene's germline CDR1 is LGHNA and CDR2 YNFKEQ. The V end lost 0 bases, the J end lost 5 bases, and 7 bases lay between the germline ends. The CDR3 runs to 13 residues. DNA for the CDR3: TGTGCCAGCAGCCAAGATCGGGGGACTGAAGCTTTCTTT. This sequence encodes CASSQDRGTEAFF.

This clone was counted a single time. The genes are TRBV2 and TRBJ1-2; D is undetermined. With 2 bases removed from V and 6 bases from J, the gap between germline ends came to 22 bases. Germline V gene data show CDR1 as SNHLY and CDR2 as FYNNEI. There are 17 residues in the CDR3. Here the CDR3 reads CASSETGVLASRHGYTF. The CDR3 DNA is TGTGCCAGCAGTGAAACCGGTGTCCTAGCCTCCCGTCATGGCTACACCTTC.

The V gene is TRBV6-5, the J gene TRBJ2-7; TRBD1 matches at 7 bases. The CDR3 is 14 amino acids. Losses at the gene ends were 2 bases for V and 6 bases for J; bases not matched to a gene: 7. Germline V gene lookup returns CDR1 MNHEY and CDR2 SVGAGI. CDR3 loop: CASSYGNRGAEQYF. The CDR3 DNA is TGTGCCAGCAGTTACGGGAACAGGGGTGCCGAGCAGTACTTC.

The chain joins TRBV29-1 to TRBJ2-1; 10 nucleotides agree with TRBD1. The CDR3 has 14 residues. The V gene end was trimmed by 6 bases and the J gene end by 2 bases; junction bases not matched to a gene: 4. Germline V gene sequence: CDR1 SQVTM, CDR2 ANQGSEA. The CDR3 nucleotides are TGCAGCGTGCGGGACAGGGGACCCTACAATGAGCAGTTCTTC. This gives the protein CSVRDRGPYNEQFF.

This clone has only a few counts. J is TRBJ2-3 and V is TRBV2; D may be TRBD2 (5 bases). Germline V CDR1 and CDR2: SNHLY, FYNNEI. CDR3 size: 12 residues. The ends were cut back, 4 bases at V and 5 bases at J, with 7 bases in the middle. CDR3 DNA: TGTGCCAGCAGTGGGGAGATAGATACGCAGTATTTT. Residues: CASSGEIDTQYF.

This clone was picked up one time. The rearrangement joins TRBV5-1 to TRBJ2-1; 9 nucleotides match TRBD1. Trimming at V came to 4 bases and at J to 3 bases, leaving 5 bases not matched to a gene. This CDR3 is built from 15 residues. CDR1 and CDR2 (germline): SGHRS, YFSETQ. This chain's CDR3 is CASSVGTGLYNEQFF. CDR3 bases: TGCGCCAGCAGCGTTGGGACAGGGCTCTACAATGAGCAGTTCTTC.

This clone was seen a single time. The chain links TRBV11-2 to TRBJ2-5; TRBD2 might be the D (5 bases). CDR3 length equals 13 residues. CDR1 SGHAT and CDR2 FQNNGV come from the germline V gene. Trimming shortened V by 2 bases and J by 7 bases, and 11 bases separated the two germline ends. CDR3 in amino acids: CASSLSSAATQYF. The CDR3 DNA is TGTGCCAGCAGCTTAAGTAGCGCAGCGACCCAGTACTTC.

This clone was found once. The chain couples TRBV25-1 to TRBJ1-6; tentative D call: TRBD1 (5 bases). Germline V gene sequence: CDR1 MGHDK, CDR2 SYGVNS. Trimming shortened V by 0 bases and J by 8 bases, and 14 bases separated the two germline ends. This CDR3 has 16 amino acids. As DNA, the CDR3 is TGTGCCAGCAGTGAATATGTCGGGACGGCCCATTCACCCCTCCACTTT. Protein: CASSEYVGTAHSPLHF.

The V call is TRBV20-1, the J call TRBJ1-1, with D perhaps matching TRBD1 (6 bases). V was shortened by 3 bases and J by 8 bases, with 10 bases between the two germline ends. The CDR3 is 11 residues long. Per the germline V gene, CDR1 is DFQATT and CDR2 is SNEGSKA (reference sequence). As DNA, the CDR3 is TGCAGTGCTAGCGAAGACAGGGAAGCTTTCTTT. Amino acid sequence: CSASEDREAFF.

The sample holds a few counts of this clone. The genes are TRBV9 and TRBJ2-5; 8 bases are shared with TRBD1. CDR3 size: 14 residues. CDR1 is SGDLS and CDR2 is YYNGEE in the germline V gene. Unmatched junction bases numbered 8, after V lost 4 bases and J lost 6 bases. The CDR3 DNA sequence: TGTGCCAGCAGCCCAACCGGACAGGGACAGACCCAGTACTTC. This codes for CASSPTGQGQTQYF.

CDR3 in DNA: TGTGCCAGCAGCCGCGGGACAGGGACTGAAGCTTTCTTT. It translates to CASSRGTGTEAFF. The rearrangement links TRBV7-9 to TRBJ1-1; TRBD1 aligns across 9 bases. The CDR3 totals 13 residues. The ends lost 5 bases at V and 5 bases at J; junction bases unmatched: 3. Germline CDR1 and CDR2: SEHNR and FQNEAQ (reference sequence).

The rearrangement joins TRBV30 to TRBJ2-3; tentatively, D is TRBD1 (6 bases). CDR3 length: 12 residues. Germline values: CDR1 GTSNPN, CDR2 SVGIG (reference sequence). V was clipped by 4 bases and J by 6 bases, with 11 bases between them. The CDR3 sequence is CAWNHRADTQYF. The CDR3 region has the DNA TGTGCCTGGAACCACAGGGCGGATACGCAGTATTTT.

The chain uses TRBV15 and TRBJ1-6; D is unresolved. Germline V gives CDR1 LNHNV, CDR2 YYDKDF (reference sequence). The CDR3 consists of 12 residues. Trimming stripped 0 bases from V and 14 bases from J, with 8 bases between. CDR3 amino acids: CATSRDVRSLHF. The CDR3 DNA follows: TGTGCCACCAGCAGAGATGTCCGGTCCCTCCACTTT.

This clone was detected only a few times. This chain connects TRBV11-2 to TRBJ2-7, with D possibly matching TRBD2 (5 bases). Germline CDR1 and CDR2: SGHAT and FQNNGV. V was trimmed by 0 bases and J by 12 bases, leaving 12 bases between them. This CDR3 is 12 amino acids long. CDR3 DNA sequence: TGTGCCAGCAGCTTAGAGTCGCCCCGGGGGTACTTC. Its translation is CASSLESPRGYF.

The chain uses TRBV30 and TRBJ2-1, with D uncertain. The CDR3 length is 15 residues. Trimming cost V 0 bases and J 5 bases, with 14 bases left between them. The germline V gene encodes CDR1 GTSNPN and CDR2 SVGIG (reference sequence). The CDR3 nucleotides are TGTGCCTGGAGTGTACTGGCAGGTACGAACAATGAGCAGTTCTTC. Translating it yields CAWSVLAGTNNEQFF.

This clone has a single count. This chain joins TRBV19 and TRBJ2-7, with a weak D call TRBD1 (5 bases). The germline CDR1 and CDR2 sequences are LNHDA and SQIVND (reference sequence). V shed 3 bases and J shed 1 base, with 10 bases lying between them. CDR3 length equals 14 residues. The CDR3 sequence is CASSILGQSYEQYF. The CDR3 nucleotides are TGTGCCAGTAGTATCCTCGGACAATCCTACGAGCAGTACTTC.

The V call is TRBV19, the J call TRBJ1-2; TRBD1 matches 7 bases. The CDR3 has 15 amino acids. Germline V gene data show CDR1 as LNHDA and CDR2 as SQIVND (reference sequence). V trimming: 9 bases; J trimming: 2 bases; junction bases outside the gene matches: 12. CDR3 loop: CASRDSFNKNYGYTF. For the CDR3, the DNA is TGTGCCAGCAGGGACAGCTTCAACAAAAACTATGGCTACACCTTC. The full variable domain, rest sourced from reference TRBV19 and TRBJ1-2, is DGGITQSPKYLFRKEGQNVTLSCEQNLNHDAMYWYRQDPGQGLRLIYYSQIVNDFQKGDIAEGYSVSREKKESFPLTVTSAQKNPTAFYLCASRDSFNKNYGYTFGSGTRLTVV.

The chain combines TRBV29-1 with TRBJ2-2, with 11 bases lining up with TRBD1. CDR1 and CDR2 (germline): SQVTM, ANQGSEA. Trimming took 7 bases from V and 7 from J; bases not matched to a gene: 5. The CDR3 runs to 13 residues. The CDR3: CSAGQGAIGELFF. In DNA form, the CDR3 reads TGCAGCGCCGGACAGGGGGCCATCGGGGAGCTGTTTTTT.